The 17 T cell receptor beta chains below were found in one sample sequenced in a study of cytomegalovirus exposure and HLA in healthy donors. 60 Vbeta and 13 Jbeta primers were used in PCR. Produced via immunoSEQ multiplex PCR; TCRdb's table is partial and in-frame only. The sample has 95,000 to 150,000 clones, roughly 8.6% seen once. Sequences were obtained from PBMCs. The origin of the receptors is a woman in her thirties or forties in good health and CMV-seropositive.

Only a few counts were recorded for this clone. The chain links TRBV27 to TRBJ2-2, with TRBD2 identical over 8 bases. V trimming: 3 bases; J trimming: 6 bases; junction bases outside the gene matches: 27. Germline-derived CDR1 and CDR2 are MNHEY and SMNVEV (reference sequence). This CDR3 is built from 22 residues. This CDR3 reads CASSLAGSGGGLHSPFPGELFF. As DNA, the CDR3 is TGTGCCAGCAGTTTGGCCGGTTCTGGCGGGGGGCTACATTCACCCTTCCCCGGGGAGCTGTTTTTT.

In its sample, this clone was seen a few times. The CDR3 loop is CASSLWWGVGTGELFF. CDR3 nucleotides: TGTGCCAGCAGCTTATGGTGGGGAGTCGGGACCGGGGAGCTGTTTTTT. The chain recombines TRBV7-9 with TRBJ2-2, with D maybe TRBD2 (5 bases). CDR1 and CDR2 from the germline V gene are SEHNR and FQNEAQ (reference sequence). This CDR3 region has 16 residues. V lost 2 bases, J lost 5 bases, and 15 bases lay in between. Combining the CDR3 with reference TRBV7-9 and TRBJ2-2 gives the whole variable domain DTGVSQNPRHKITKRGQNVTFRCDPISEHNRLYWYRQTLGQGPEFLTYFQNEAQLEKSRLLSDRFSAERPKGSFSTLEIQRTEQGDSAMYLCASSLWWGVGTGELFFGEGSRLTVL.

This clone was seen only a few times. The V and J genes are TRBV10-1 and TRBJ1-1; D is ambiguous. This CDR3 contains 15 residues. Germline V gene sequence: CDR1 WNHNN, CDR2 SYGVQD (reference sequence). With 5 bases removed from V and 2 bases from J, the gap between germline ends came to 15 bases. The CDR3, as DNA: TGCGCCAGCAGTTCGAACGGGGAAGGCAACACTGAAGCTTTCTTT. It is translated as CASSSNGEGNTEAFF.

The gene calls are TRBV19 and TRBJ2-5; 9 bases align to TRBD1. Germline lookup yields CDR1 LNHDA and CDR2 SQIVND (reference sequence). Trimming took 7 bases from V and 5 from J; bases not matched to a gene: 8. CDR3 size: 14 residues. CDR3 in amino acids: CASTPTGGKETQYF. The CDR3 DNA is TGTGCCAGTACCCCGACAGGGGGAAAGGAGACCCAGTACTTC. The full variable domain, in which reference TRBV19 and TRBJ2-5 provide the parts outside the CDR3, is DGGITQSPKYLFRKEGQNVTLSCEQNLNHDAMYWYRQDPGQGLRLIYYSQIVNDFQKGDIAEGYSVSREKKESFPLTVTSAQKNPTAFYLCASTPTGGKETQYFGPGTRLLVL.

This clone was found a few times. The genes are TRBV11-2 and TRBJ1-5; D is possibly TRBD1 (5 bases). The length of the CDR3 is 14 residues. The germline CDR1 and CDR2 sequences are SGHAT and FQNNGV. The germline V and J ends were trimmed by 1 base and 6 bases, with 10 bases remaining between them. The chain's CDR3 is CASSLGGQGQPQHF. The CDR3 DNA sequence: TGTGCCAGCAGCTTAGGAGGTCAGGGTCAGCCCCAGCATTTT. Using reference TRBV11-2 and TRBJ1-5 for the parts outside the CDR3, the full variable domain is EAGVAQSPRYKIIEKRQSVAFWCNPISGHATLYWYQQILGQGPKLLIQFQNNGVVDDSQLPKDRFSAERLKGVDSTLKIQPAKLEDSAVYLCASSLGGQGQPQHFGDGTRLSIL.

The J gene is TRBJ2-1, the V gene TRBV19, with 12 bases that match TRBD2. The CDR3 has 18 amino acids. The V gene's germline CDR1 is LNHDA and CDR2 SQIVND (reference sequence). V lost 3 bases and J lost 1; bases outside the gene matches: 7. The CDR3 nucleotides read TGTGCCAGTAGTATGGGAAGACTAGCGGGGGATTCCTACAATGAGCAGTTCTTC. It encodes CASSMGRLAGDSYNEQFF.

The chain joins TRBV27 to TRBJ1-2; D call uncertain. The CDR3 has 14 residues. Germline V gene lookup returns CDR1 MNHEY and CDR2 SMNVEV (reference sequence). V lost 1 base and J lost 4, with 10 bases in between. The CDR3 region is CASSLYGLGYGYTF. DNA of the CDR3: TGTGCCAGCAGTTTATACGGGTTGGGCTATGGCTACACCTTC.

This clone was seen a handful of times. The CDR3 region is CASSQGRGLRIYEQYF. Here the CDR3 DNA reads TGTGCCAGCAGTCAAGGGCGGGGACTAAGAATATACGAGCAGTACTTC. V and J are TRBV6-6 and TRBJ2-7; 7 nucleotides match TRBD2. The CDR3 covers 16 residues. V shed 5 bases and J 4 bases; nucleotides not matched to a gene: 14. Per the germline V gene, CDR1 is MNHNY and CDR2 is SVGAGI (reference sequence).

This clone has a handful of counts. The chain carries TRBV7-9 and TRBJ1-1, with 7 bases lining up with TRBD1. This CDR3 spans 15 amino acids. Germline CDR1 is SEHNR and CDR2 is FQNEAQ (reference sequence). Trimming removed 1 base from V and 4 bases from J; junction bases left unmatched: 6. The CDR3 protein is CASSLEPGGGTEAFF. CDR3 in DNA: TGTGCCAGCAGCTTAGAACCAGGGGGTGGCACTGAAGCTTTCTTT.

This chain connects TRBV6-1 to TRBJ1-5; D gene uncertain. From germline, CDR1 is MNHNS and CDR2 SASEGT. The CDR3 totals 13 residues. Trimming pared 4 bases from V and 4 bases from J, leaving 8 bases between. CDR3 residues: CASSGTRNQPQHF. CDR3 sequence (DNA): TGTGCCAGCAGTGGAACTCGGAATCAGCCCCAGCATTTT.

This clone was picked up many times. This chain links TRBV29-1 with TRBJ1-4, with TRBD1 as a possible D gene (5 bases). There are 14 residues in the CDR3. V gave up 3 bases and J gave up 4 bases, with 12 bases separating them. Germline-derived CDR1 and CDR2 are SQVTM and ANQGSEA. DNA of the CDR3: TGCAGCGTTGATTCCGGGCAGGGTAATGAAAAACTGTTTTTT. It encodes CSVDSGQGNEKLFF. The full variable domain, completed using reference TRBV29-1 and TRBJ1-4, is SAVISQKPSRDICQRGTSLTIQCQVDSQVTMMFWYRQQPGQSLTLIATANQGSEATYESGFVIDKFPISRPNLTFSTLTVSNMSPEDSSIYLCSVDSGQGNEKLFFGSGTQLSVL.

This clone was seen a handful of times. The gene calls are TRBV19 and TRBJ1-1; TRBD1 matches at 12 bases. V shed 3 bases and J 4 bases; nucleotides not matched to a gene: 15. The germline V gene has CDR1 LNHDA and CDR2 SQIVND (reference sequence). The CDR3 has 19 amino acids. Here the CDR3 DNA reads TGTGCCAGTAGTATTGGGGCCTTAGGGACAGGGGGCGAGAGCACTGAAGCTTTCTTT. The encoded protein is CASSIGALGTGGESTEAFF.

The sample holds a few counts of this clone. The J gene is TRBJ1-2, the V gene TRBV7-9; maybe TRBD1 (6 bases). Germline CDR1 and CDR2: SEHNR and FQNEAQ (reference sequence). V was shortened by 4 bases and J by 8 bases, with 14 bases between the two germline ends. This CDR3 is built from 13 residues. CDR3 in amino acids: CASSSYRAEGYTF. The CDR3 bases are TGTGCCAGCAGCTCCTACAGGGCCGAAGGCTACACCTTC.

This clone has a handful of counts. The J gene is TRBJ1-6, the V gene TRBV27; TRBD1 aligns across 9 bases. Germline CDR1 is MNHEY and CDR2 is SMNVEV (reference sequence). V trimming: 2 bases; J trimming: 7 bases; junction bases outside the gene matches: 3. CDR3 length: 15 amino acids. The CDR3 DNA sequence: TGTGCCAGCAGTTTAGTGACAGGGGGGAATTCACCCCTCCACTTT. Translated, it gives CASSLVTGGNSPLHF.

The chain uses TRBV19 and TRBJ1-2; 10 bases match TRBD1. Germline loops: CDR1 LNHDA, CDR2 SQIVND (reference sequence). The CDR3 sequence is 16 residues long. V was clipped by 8 bases and J by 1 base; unmatched bases: 10. CDR3 in amino acids: CASAGTGVYFNYGYTF. DNA of the CDR3: TGTGCCAGTGCCGGGACAGGGGTCTACTTTAACTATGGCTACACCTTC.

This clone was seen a few times. The genes are TRBV21-1 and TRBJ1-1; the D segment call TRBD1 is taken from the table without a DNA check. TRBV21-1 is an annotated pseudogene. The CDR3 runs 12 residues. Here the CDR3 DNA reads TGTGCCAGCACCTGGACAGTCATTAGGGGTTTCTTT. This gives the protein CASTWTVIRGFF.

This clone was seen only a few times. The chain recombines TRBV7-6 with TRBJ2-7, with 7 bases aligning to TRBD2. The CDR3 covers 14 residues. CDR1 and CDR2 from the germline V gene are SGHVS and FNYEAQ. J lost 1 base, V lost 4 bases, and 4 bases had no gene match. The CDR3 region has the DNA TGTGCCAGCAGCTCGATGGGGGGGTCCTACGAGCAGTACTTC. Protein: CASSSMGGSYEQYF. The variable domain in full, completed from reference TRBV7-6 and TRBJ2-7, reads GAGVSQSPRYKVTKRGQDVALRCDPISGHVSLYWYRQALGQGPEFLTYFNYEAQQDKSGLPNDRFSAERPEGSISTLTIQRTEQRDSAMYRCASSSMGGSYEQYFGPGTRLTVT.